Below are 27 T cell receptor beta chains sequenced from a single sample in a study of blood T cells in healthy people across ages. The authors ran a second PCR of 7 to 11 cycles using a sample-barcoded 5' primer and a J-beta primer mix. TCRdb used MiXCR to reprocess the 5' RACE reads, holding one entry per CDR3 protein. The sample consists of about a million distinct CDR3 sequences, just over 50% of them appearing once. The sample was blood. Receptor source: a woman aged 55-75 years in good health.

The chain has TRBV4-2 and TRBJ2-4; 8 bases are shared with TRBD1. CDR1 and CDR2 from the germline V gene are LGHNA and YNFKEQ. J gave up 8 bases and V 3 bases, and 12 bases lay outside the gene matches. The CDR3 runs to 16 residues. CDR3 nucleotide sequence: TGTGCCAGCAGCCAGAGAGCAGGGGGCGGCGAGTACATTCAGTACTTC. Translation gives CASSQRAGGGEYIQYF.

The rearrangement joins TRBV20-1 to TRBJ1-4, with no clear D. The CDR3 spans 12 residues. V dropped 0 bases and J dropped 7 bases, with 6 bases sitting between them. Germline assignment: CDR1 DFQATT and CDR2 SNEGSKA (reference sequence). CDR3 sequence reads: CSARDLTEKLFF. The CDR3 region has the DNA TGCAGTGCTAGAGACCTAACTGAAAAACTGTTTTTT.

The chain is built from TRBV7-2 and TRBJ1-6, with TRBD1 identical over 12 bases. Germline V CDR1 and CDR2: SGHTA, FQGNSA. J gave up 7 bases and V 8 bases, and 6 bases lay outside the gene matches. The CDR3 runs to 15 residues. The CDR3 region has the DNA TGTGCCAGCGCGGGACAGGGGGCATTAAATTCACCCCTCCACTTT. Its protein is CASAGQGALNSPLHF.

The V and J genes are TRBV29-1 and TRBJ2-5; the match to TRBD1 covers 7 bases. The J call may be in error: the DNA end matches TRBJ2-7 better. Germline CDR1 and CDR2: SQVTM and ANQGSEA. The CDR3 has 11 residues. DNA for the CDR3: TGCAGCGGGACAGGCGACTACGAGCAGTACTTC. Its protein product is CSGTGDYEQYF.

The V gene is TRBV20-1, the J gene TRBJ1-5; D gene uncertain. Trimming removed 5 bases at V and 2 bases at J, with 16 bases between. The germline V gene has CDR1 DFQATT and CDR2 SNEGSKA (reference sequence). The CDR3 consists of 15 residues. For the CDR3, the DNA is TGCAGTGCTTCCCCCTCTAACCTTCGCAATCAGCCCCAGCATTTT. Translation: CSASPSNLRNQPQHF.

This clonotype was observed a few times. Here the CDR3 DNA reads TGCGCCAGCAGCCAAGATGGGGAAAATTACAATGAGCAGTACTTC. Protein product: CASSQDGENYNEQYF. This chain connects TRBV4-3 to TRBJ2-7; D ambiguous. The V end lost 0 bases, the J end lost 7 bases, and 16 bases lay between the germline ends. Germline loops: CDR1 LGHNA, CDR2 YSLEER. The CDR3 extends over 15 amino acids.

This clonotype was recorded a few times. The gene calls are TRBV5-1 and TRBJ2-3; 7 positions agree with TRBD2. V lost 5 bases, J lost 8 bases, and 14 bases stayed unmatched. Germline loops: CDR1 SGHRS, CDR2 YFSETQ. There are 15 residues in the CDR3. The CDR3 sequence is CASSKVASGPGTQYF. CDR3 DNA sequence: TGCGCCAGCAGTAAGGTGGCTAGCGGACCGGGTACGCAGTATTTT.

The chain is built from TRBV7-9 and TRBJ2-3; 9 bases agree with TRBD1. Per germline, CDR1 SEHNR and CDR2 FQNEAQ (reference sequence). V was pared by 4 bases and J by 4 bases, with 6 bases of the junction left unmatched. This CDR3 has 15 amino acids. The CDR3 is CASSSGRQGADTQYF. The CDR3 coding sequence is TGTGCCAGCAGCTCTGGGAGACAGGGGGCAGATACGCAGTATTTT.

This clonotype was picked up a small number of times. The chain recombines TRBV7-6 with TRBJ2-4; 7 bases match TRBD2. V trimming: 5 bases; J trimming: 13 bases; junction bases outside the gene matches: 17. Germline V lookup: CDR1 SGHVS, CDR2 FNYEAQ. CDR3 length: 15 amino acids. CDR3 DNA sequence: TGTGCCAGCAGCCCGGGGGGACTCCCACTCACGGGGCAGTACTTC. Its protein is CASSPGGLPLTGQYF.

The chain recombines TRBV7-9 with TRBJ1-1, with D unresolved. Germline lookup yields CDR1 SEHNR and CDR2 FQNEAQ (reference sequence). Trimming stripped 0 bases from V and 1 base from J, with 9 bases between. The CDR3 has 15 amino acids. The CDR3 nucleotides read TGTGCCAGCAGCTTAGCAGTCGGGCGGAACACTGAAGCTTTCTTT. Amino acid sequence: CASSLAVGRNTEAFF.

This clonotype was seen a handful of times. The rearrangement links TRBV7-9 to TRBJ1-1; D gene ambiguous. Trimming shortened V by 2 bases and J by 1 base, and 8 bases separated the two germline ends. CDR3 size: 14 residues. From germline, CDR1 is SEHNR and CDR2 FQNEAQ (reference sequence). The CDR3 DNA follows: TGTGCCAGCAGCTTACATTCCGGGAACACTGAAGCTTTCTTT. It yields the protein CASSLHSGNTEAFF.

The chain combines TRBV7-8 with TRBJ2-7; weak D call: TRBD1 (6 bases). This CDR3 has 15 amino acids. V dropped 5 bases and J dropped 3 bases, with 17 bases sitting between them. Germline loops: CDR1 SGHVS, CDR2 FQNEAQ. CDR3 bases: TGTGCCAGCAGCCAAGCCGGGACAAACAACTACGAGCAGTACTTC. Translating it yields CASSQAGTNNYEQYF.

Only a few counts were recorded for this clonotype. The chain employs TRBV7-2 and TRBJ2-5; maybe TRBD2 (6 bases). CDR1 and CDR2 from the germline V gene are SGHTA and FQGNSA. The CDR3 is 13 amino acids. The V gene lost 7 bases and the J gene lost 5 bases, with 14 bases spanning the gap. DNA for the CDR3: TGTGCCAGCACCTCGACTAGAGGGGAGACCCAGTACTTC. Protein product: CASTSTRGETQYF.

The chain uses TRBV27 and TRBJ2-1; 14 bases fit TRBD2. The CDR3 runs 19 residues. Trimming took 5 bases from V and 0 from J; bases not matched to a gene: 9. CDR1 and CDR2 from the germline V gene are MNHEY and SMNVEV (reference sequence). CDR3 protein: CASSRTTSGRAYSYNEQFF. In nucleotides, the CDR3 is TGTGCCAGCAGTAGAACGACTAGCGGGAGGGCCTACTCCTACAATGAGCAGTTCTTC.

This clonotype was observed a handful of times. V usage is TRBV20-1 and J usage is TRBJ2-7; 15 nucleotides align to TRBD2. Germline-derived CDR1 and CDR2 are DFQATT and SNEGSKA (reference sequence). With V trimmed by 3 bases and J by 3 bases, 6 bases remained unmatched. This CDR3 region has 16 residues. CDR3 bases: TGCAGTGCTAGTTGGACTAGCGGGAGGGCCGGCTACGAGCAGTACTTC. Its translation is CSASWTSGRAGYEQYF.

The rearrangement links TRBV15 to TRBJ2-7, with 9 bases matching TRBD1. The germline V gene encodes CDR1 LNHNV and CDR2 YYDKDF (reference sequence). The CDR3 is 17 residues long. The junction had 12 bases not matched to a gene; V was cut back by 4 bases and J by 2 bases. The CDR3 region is CATSTDTGTGIPYEQYF. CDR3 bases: TGTGCCACCAGCACAGACACCGGGACAGGGATCCCCTACGAGCAGTACTTC.

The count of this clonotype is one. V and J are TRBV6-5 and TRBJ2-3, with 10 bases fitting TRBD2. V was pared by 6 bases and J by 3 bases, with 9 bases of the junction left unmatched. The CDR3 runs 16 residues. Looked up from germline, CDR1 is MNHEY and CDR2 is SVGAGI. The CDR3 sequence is CASSPVLAGATDTQYF. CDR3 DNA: TGTGCCAGCAGCCCTGTCCTAGCGGGAGCTACAGATACGCAGTATTTT.

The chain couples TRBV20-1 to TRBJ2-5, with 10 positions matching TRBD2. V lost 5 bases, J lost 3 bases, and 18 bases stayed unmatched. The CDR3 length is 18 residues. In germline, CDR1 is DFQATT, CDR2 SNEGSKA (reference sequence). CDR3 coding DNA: TGCAGTGCTCTCGGCGGTCGGGTAGCGGGGGGCCTTGAAGAGACCCAGTACTTC. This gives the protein CSALGGRVAGGLEETQYF.

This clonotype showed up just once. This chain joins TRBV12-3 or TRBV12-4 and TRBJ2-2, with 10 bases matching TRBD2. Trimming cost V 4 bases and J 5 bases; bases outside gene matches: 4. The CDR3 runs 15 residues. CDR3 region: CASSSIAGGTGELFF. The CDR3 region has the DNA TGTGCCAGCAGTTCTATAGCGGGAGGAACCGGGGAGCTGTTTTTT.

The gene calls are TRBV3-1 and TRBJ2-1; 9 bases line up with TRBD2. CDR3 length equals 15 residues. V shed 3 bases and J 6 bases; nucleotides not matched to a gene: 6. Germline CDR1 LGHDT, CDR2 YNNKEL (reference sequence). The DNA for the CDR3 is TGTGCCAGCAGCCAGAGGGGACTAGCCCTCAATGAGCAGTTCTTC. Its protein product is CASSQRGLALNEQFF.

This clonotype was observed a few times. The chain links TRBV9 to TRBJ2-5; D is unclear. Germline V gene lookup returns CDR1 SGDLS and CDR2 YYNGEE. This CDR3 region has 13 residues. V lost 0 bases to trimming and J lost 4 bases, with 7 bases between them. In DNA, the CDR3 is TGTGCCAGCAGCGTAGATCCGGGAGAGACCCAGTACTTC. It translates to CASSVDPGETQYF.

CDR3: CASSQDSGGHQPQHF. The CDR3 bases are TGTGCCAGCAGCCAAGATTCCGGAGGCCATCAGCCCCAGCATTTT. The V gene is TRBV3-1, the J gene TRBJ1-5; D not certain. V lost 0 bases, J lost 5 bases, and 11 bases lay in between. Germline V gene data show CDR1 as LGHDT and CDR2 as YNNKEL (reference sequence). This CDR3 comprises 15 residues. The full variable domain, with the rest looked up from reference TRBV3-1 and TRBJ1-5, is DTAVSQTPKYLVTQMGNDKSIKCEQNLGHDTMYWYKQDSKKFLKIMFSYNNKELIINETVPNRFSPKSPDKAHLNLHINSLELGDSAVYFCASSQDSGGHQPQHFGDGTRLSIL.

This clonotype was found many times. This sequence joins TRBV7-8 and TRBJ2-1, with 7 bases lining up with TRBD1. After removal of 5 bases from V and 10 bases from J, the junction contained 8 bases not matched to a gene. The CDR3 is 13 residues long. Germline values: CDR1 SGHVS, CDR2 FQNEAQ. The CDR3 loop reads CASSVGLDREQFF. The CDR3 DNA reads TGTGCCAGCAGCGTAGGACTGGACAGGGAGCAGTTCTTC. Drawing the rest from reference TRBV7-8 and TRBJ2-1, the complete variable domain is GAGVSQSPRYKVAKRGQDVALRCDPISGHVSLFWYQQALGQGPEFLTYFQNEAQLDKSGLPSDRFFAERPEGSVSTLKIQRTQQEDSAVYLCASSVGLDREQFFGPGTRLTVL.

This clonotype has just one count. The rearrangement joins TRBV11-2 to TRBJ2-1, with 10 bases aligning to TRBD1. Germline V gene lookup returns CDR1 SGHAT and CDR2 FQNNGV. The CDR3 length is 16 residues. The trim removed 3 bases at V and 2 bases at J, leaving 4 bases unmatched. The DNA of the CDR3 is TGTGCCAGCAGCTTGAGCGACAGGGGGCCCTACAATGAGCAGTTCTTC. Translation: CASSLSDRGPYNEQFF. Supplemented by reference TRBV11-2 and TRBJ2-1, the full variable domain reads EAGVAQSPRYKIIEKRQSVAFWCNPISGHATLYWYQQILGQGPKLLIQFQNNGVVDDSQLPKDRFSAERLKGVDSTLKIQPAKLEDSAVYLCASSLSDRGPYNEQFFGPGTRLTVL.

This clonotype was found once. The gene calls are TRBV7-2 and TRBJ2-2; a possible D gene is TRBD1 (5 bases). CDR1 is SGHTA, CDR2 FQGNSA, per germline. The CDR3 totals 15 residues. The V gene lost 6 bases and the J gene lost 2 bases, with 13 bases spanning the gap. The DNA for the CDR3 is TGTGCCAGCAGACCTCCCGGACAAAACACCGGGGAGCTGTTTTTT. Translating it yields CASRPPGQNTGELFF.

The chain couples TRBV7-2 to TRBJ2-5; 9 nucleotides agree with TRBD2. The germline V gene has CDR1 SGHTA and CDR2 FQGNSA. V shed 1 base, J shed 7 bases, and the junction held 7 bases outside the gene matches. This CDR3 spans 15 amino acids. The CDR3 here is CASSLVRREGGTQYF. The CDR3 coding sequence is TGTGCCAGCAGCTTAGTTCGGCGGGAGGGTGGGACCCAGTACTTC. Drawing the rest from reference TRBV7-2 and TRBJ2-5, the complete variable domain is GAGVSQSPSNKVTEKGKDVELRCDPISGHTALYWYRQSLGQGLEFLIYFQGNSAPDKSGLPSDRFSAERTGGSVSTLTIQRTQQEDSAVYLCASSLVRREGGTQYFGPGTRLLVL.

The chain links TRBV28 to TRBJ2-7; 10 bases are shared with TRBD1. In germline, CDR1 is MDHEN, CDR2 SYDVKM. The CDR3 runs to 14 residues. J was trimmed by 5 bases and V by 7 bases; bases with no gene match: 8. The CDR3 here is CASTPGQGMDEQYF. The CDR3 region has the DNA TGTGCCAGCACCCCGGGACAGGGGATGGACGAGCAGTACTTC.